Here is one T cell receptor beta chain with its context. This clonotype was seen a handful of times. Its antigen is still unknown. The record has no base qualities; no much larger clone is one base away. These data come from a study of T cell repertoires in cytomegalovirus infection (dated by TCRdb to the late 2010s). Some background on the complete study: Because public TCR beta signatures pointed to carriage of CMV infection together with the matching HLA type, the HLA type of each donor mattered for the analysis. Study-level results and caveats: Cumulative frequency of public TCR beta family members discriminated carriers of CMV infection plus the relevant HLA type in this cohort and an independent 352-donor cohort. The ex vivo response was dominated by HLA-C-restricted CMV-specific TCR beta clonotypes, and the single most frequent clonotype in two of eight donors was supplied by these HLA-C-restricted clonotypes.

From the cysteine through the phenylalanine, the CDR3 covers 14 amino acids. The DNA shown is the 42-base CDR3, in frame from base 1. Trimming removed 2 bases from V and 3 bases from J, leaving 11 bases between the germline ends. The germline V gene encodes CDR1 SGHRS and CDR2 YFSETQ. These reads were obtained on an Illumina HiSeq 1500. TCRdb took the public reads, trimmed them with fastp at Q25, ran MiXCR for clone calling and kept in-frame beta chains. Merged by CDR3 protein, the rows form single entries marked with the most common genes and DNA. The sample data list under 600,000 distinct CDR3 sequences, and about 15% of these were observed just once. Jointly, the top ten make up about 24% of the sample.

What was sequenced was CD8+ T cells from PBMCs. The receptor was derived from a human donor in good health (CMV status not recorded). Some clones in this sample may be carry-over from other donors' samples. The chain couples TRBV5-1 to TRBJ1-1; the D gene is perhaps TRBD1, from 6 matching bases. Here is the DNA: TGCGCCAGCAGCTTTAGGCCAGGGGACACTGAAGCTTTCTTT. The encoded protein is CASSFRPGDTEAFF.